This note documents a single T cell receptor beta chain sequence. The antigen it binds to is not known. No much larger clonotype is one base removed from it; base qualities were not supplied. Ophthalmopathy patients had moderately to severely active disease, Clinical Activity Score of at least 3, NOSPECS grade of at least 4, and duration under 3 months. Any patient with an uncontrolled infection, another autoimmune disease, pregnancy or lactation was excluded. Diagnoses were based on clinical symptoms, serum thyroxine and TRAb, thyroid ultrasound and orbital computed tomography. PBMCs were isolated from about 10 ml of fresh peripheral blood by Ficoll-Paque density gradient centrifugation. Trizol reagent was used to extract total RNA, and RNA quality was then checked on an Agilent 2100 Bioanalyzer. V sheds 10 bases and J sheds 5 bases, leaving 15 bases between their ends. The CDR3 sequence holds 13 residues, the cysteine and phenylalanine included. The read is trimmed to its CDR3 DNA, 39 bases read in frame from base 1. The germline V gene yields MRHNA for CDR1 and SNTAGT for CDR2.

This record comes from a study of T cells in Graves' hyperthyroidism and ophthalmopathy (dated by TCRdb to between 2018 and 2020). Looking at the study overall: Peripheral blood samples were taken at the time of initial diagnosis, prior to any treatment. TCR V-J signatures able to tell the groups apart were searched for in a discovery cohort of around 95 patients, of whom over 40 had Graves' ophthalmopathy and 57 had stable Graves' hyperthyroidism. Prospective prediction of ophthalmopathy was tested in an independent validation cohort consisting of 18 to 20 hyperthyroidism patients and around 16 patients who later progressed to ophthalmopathy. For training and testing, the approximately 97 patients in the discovery cohort were randomly divided in a 7:3 ratio. Thyroid tissue and blood T-cell repertoires from six Graves' hyperthyroidism patients were also compared in the study. After blood sampling, hyperthyroidism patients were treated with methimazole at a starting dose of 30 mg daily, and ophthalmopathy patients were treated with high-dose intravenous methylprednisolone. TCR Vbeta CDR3 sequencing of 120 to 150 peripheral blood samples (43 ophthalmopathy, roughly 74 hyperthyroidism and approximately 17 progressor patients) is reported in the paper.

The paper as a whole reports these results and caveats: No statistical method was used to fix the sample size in advance, and group allocation was not hidden from the investigators. In validation, the model predicted progression to ophthalmopathy with 55% to 71% sensitivity and around 72% specificity, a median of 6.5 months before onset. A 13 V-J signature model separated ophthalmopathy from stable hyperthyroidism, with approximately 87% sensitivity and 81.08% specificity in cross-validation and 80%/75% in testing. Most expanded thyroid clonotypes (frequency above 0.001) were also found in blood, which suggests that blood repertoires may mirror thyroid immune responses.

Amplification of TCR beta CDR3 regions was carried out from RNA transcripts. The first round of RT-PCR for the TCR CDR3 was performed with the HTBI primer set and the Qiagen OneStep RT-PCR kit. Libraries were constructed in a second round of multiplex PCR, after which size selection and purification were carried out. Libraries were sequenced paired-end with 100 bp reads on an Illumina HiSeq2000. As for the original processing: SOAPnuke was used to process the raw data, with reads discarded if the reads contained adapters or uncalled bases, had a mean Phred below 15, or lacked an exact constant-primer or identifier match. COPE v1.2.5 was used to merge the high-quality paired reads, and each unique nucleotide sequence was defined as a clonotype. MiTCR v1.1 was used to align clonotypes to the IMGT TRBV, TRBD and TRBJ reference segments. Analysis was restricted to V-J combinations with a frequency above 0.0001, which covered about 99% of repertoires. The TCS score was defined as F50 (clonal expansion) divided by E x V (chaos), with BLOSUM62-based TCRdist calculated between CDR3 peptides within each V-J. Welch's t-statistics and random forest reduced approximately 520 V-J features to some 14, which were used in a naive Bayes classifier (R e1071). TCRdb's own reprocessing of the public reads used fastp at Q25 and MiXCR and kept productive beta chains. Rows are combined by CDR3 protein, so each entry shows the most common genes and DNA. For this entry, the V and J calls and clone size follow TCRdb and not the study's own pipeline. Counted in this sample were hundreds of thousands of distinct CDR3 sequences; roughly 15% of them appeared once. The top ten constitute under 25% of the sample.

The specimen was blood. This receptor was obtained from a woman in her sixties or seventies with Graves' ophthalmopathy. Recombination linked TRBV6-4 to TRBJ1-5; the D gene is unclear. The sequenced DNA: TGTGCCACCCTACGGCAGTCTGATCAGCCCCAGCATTTT. Translated, it reads CATLRQSDQPQHF.